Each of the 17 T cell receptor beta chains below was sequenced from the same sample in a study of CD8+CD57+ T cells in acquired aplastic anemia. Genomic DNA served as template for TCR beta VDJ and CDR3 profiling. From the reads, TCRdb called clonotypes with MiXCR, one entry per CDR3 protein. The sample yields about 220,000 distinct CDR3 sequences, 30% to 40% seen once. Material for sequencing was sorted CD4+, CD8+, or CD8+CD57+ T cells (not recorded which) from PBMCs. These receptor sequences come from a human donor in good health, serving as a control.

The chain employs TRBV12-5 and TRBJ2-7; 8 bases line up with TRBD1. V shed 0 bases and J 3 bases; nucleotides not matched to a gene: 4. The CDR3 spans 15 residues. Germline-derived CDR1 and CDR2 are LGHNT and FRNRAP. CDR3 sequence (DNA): TGTGCTAGTGGTTTGGTAGTGACAGGGGACTACGAGCAGTACTTC. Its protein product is CASGLVVTGDYEQYF.

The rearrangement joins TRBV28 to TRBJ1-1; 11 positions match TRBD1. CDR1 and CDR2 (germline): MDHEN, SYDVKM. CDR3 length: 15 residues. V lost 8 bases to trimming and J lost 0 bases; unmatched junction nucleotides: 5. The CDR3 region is CASSGQGAMNTEAFF. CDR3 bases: TGTGCCAGCTCTGGACAGGGGGCAATGAACACTGAAGCTTTCTTT.

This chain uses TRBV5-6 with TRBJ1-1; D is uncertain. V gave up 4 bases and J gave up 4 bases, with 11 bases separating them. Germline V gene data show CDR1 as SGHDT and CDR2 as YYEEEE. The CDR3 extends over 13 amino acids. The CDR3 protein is CASSEGSSTEAFF. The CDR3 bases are TGTGCCAGCAGCGAGGGAAGTTCCACTGAAGCTTTCTTT.

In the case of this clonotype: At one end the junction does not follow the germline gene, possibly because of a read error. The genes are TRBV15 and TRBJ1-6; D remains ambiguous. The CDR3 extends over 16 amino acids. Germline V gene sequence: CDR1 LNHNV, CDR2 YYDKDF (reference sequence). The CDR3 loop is CATSRDFGRRDSPLRF. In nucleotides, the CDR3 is TGTGCCACCAGCAGAGATTTCGGCAGGCGGGATTCACCCCTCCGCTTT.

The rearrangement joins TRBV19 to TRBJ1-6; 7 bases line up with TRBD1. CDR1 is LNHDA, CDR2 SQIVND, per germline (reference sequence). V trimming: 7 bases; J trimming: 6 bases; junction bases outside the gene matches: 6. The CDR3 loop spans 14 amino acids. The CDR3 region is CASTHRDSNSPLHF. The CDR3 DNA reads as TGTGCCAGTACCCACCGGGACAGTAATTCACCCCTCCACTTT.

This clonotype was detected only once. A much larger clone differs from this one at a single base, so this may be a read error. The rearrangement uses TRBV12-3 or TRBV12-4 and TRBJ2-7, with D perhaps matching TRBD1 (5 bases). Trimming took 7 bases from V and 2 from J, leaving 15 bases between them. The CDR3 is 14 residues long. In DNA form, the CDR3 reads TGTGCCAGCACTCAAGGGGCCGGTGCCTACGAGCAGTACTTC. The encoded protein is CASTQGAGAYEQYF.

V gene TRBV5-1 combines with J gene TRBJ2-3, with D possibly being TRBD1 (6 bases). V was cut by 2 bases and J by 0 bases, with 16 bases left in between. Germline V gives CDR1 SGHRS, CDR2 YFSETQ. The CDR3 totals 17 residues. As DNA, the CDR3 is TGCGCCAGCAGCTTTCAGTTCATGGGGGCAAGCACAGATACGCAGTATTTT. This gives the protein CASSFQFMGASTDTQYF. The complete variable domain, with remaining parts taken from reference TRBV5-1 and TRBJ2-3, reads KAGVTQTPRYLIKTRGQQVTLSCSPISGHRSVSWYQQTPGQGLQFLFEYFSETQRNKGNFPGRFSGRQFSNSRSEMNVSTLELGDSALYLCASSFQFMGASTDTQYFGPGTRLTVL.

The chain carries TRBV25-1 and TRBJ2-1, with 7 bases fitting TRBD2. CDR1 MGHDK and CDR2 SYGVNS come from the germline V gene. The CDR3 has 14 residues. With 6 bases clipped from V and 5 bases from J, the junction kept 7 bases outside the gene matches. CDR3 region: CASSLLALHNEQFF. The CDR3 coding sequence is TGTGCCAGCAGCTTACTAGCGCTCCACAATGAGCAGTTCTTC.

CDR3 DNA: TGTGCCAGCAGCACAAGCGGGGGGCCAGGCAACTATGGCTACACCTTC. It yields the protein CASSTSGGPGNYGYTF. J is TRBJ1-2 and V is TRBV11-1, with TRBD1 as a possible D gene (6 bases). Trimming removed 5 bases at V and 2 bases at J, with 18 bases between. Germline V gene lookup returns CDR1 SGHAT and CDR2 FQDESV (reference sequence). This CDR3 region has 16 residues.

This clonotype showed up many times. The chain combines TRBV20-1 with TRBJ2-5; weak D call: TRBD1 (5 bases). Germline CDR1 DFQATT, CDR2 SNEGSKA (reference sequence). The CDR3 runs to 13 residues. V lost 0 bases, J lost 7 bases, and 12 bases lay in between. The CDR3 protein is CSARDGVQGTQYF. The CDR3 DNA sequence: TGCAGTGCTAGAGATGGGGTTCAGGGGACCCAGTACTTC.

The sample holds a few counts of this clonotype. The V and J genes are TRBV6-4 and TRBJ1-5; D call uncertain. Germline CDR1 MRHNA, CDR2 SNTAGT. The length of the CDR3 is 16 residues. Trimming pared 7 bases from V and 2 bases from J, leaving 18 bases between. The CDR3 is CASKGSLGRGNQPQHF. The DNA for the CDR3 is TGTGCCAGCAAAGGAAGTCTCGGGCGGGGCAATCAGCCCCAGCATTTT.

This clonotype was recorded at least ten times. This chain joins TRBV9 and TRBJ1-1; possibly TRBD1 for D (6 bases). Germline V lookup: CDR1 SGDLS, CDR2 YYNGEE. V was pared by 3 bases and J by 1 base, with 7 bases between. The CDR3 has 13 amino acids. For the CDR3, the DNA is TGTGCCAGCAGCGCCAGGGGGAACACTGAAGCTTTCTTT. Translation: CASSARGNTEAFF.

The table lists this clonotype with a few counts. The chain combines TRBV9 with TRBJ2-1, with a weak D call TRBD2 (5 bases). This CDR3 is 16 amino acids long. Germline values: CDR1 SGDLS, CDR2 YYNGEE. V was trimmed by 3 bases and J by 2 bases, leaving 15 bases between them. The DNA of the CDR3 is TGTGCCAGCAGCGACATACTAGATTCGGCCTACAATGAGCAGTTCTTC. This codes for CASSDILDSAYNEQFF. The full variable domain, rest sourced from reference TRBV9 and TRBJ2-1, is DSGVTQTPKHLITATGQRVTLRCSPRSGDLSVYWYQQSLDQGLQFLIQYYNGEERAKGNILERFSAQQFPDLHSELNLSSLELGDSALYFCASSDILDSAYNEQFFGPGTRLTVL.

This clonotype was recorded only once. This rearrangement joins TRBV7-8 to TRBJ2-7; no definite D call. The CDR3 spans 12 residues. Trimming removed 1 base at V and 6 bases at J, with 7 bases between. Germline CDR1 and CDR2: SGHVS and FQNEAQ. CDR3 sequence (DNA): TGTGCCAGCAGCTTAGATTCGGGCGAGCAGTACTTC. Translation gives CASSLDSGEQYF.

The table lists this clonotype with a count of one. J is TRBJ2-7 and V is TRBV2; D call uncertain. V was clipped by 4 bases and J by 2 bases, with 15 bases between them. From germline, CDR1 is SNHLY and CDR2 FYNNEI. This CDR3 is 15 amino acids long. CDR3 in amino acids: CASSVVADPTYEQYF. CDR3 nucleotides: TGTGCCAGCAGTGTGGTGGCAGACCCTACCTACGAGCAGTACTTC.

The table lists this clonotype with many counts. CDR3 sequence (DNA): TGCAGCGTTCAACAGGGGGCAGACACTGAAGCTTTCTTT. Translating it yields CSVQQGADTEAFF. This chain joins TRBV29-1 and TRBJ1-1, with 9 bases fitting TRBD1. CDR3 length: 13 amino acids. V shed 5 bases and J 3 bases; nucleotides not matched to a gene: 4. The germline V gene encodes CDR1 SQVTM and CDR2 ANQGSEA.

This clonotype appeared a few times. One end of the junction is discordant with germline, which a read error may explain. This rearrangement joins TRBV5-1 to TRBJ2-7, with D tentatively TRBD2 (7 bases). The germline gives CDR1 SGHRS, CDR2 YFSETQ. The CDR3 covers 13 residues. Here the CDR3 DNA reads TGCGCCAGCGGCGGGGAGGGGGACTACGGGCAGTACTTC. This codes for CASGGEGDYGQYF.